This T cell receptor (beta chain) was captured by sequencing in a study of graft-versus-host responses after intestinal transplantation. As for the study in general: Recipients obtained multivisceral, liver-intestinal, or isolated intestinal transplants. Tacrolimus plus steroids were given to all recipients for about 3 years, preceded by anti-thymocyte globulin induction. Study outcomes and limitations: GvH clonotypes were identified within recipient marrow, with a subset emerging first in ileum or blood.

The repertoire was sequenced with immunoSEQ multiplex PCR; TCRdb's copy has only in-frame clones and lacks some. Among 100,000 or so clones listed, around 93% were seen once. Germline-derived CDR1 and CDR2 are LNHDA and SQIVND (reference sequence). Trimming took off 9 bases at V and 4 bases at J, with 24 bases between the two ends. The CDR3 runs to 16 residues. Concerning this clone: The antigen is not known.

Sequences were derived from unstimulated CD8+ T cells sorted from spleen or lymph node cells, sampled before transplant. The sequence came from a human donor who was the organ donor for an intestinal transplant. J is TRBJ1-1 and V is TRBV19; D possibly corresponds to TRBD1 (6 bases). Here the CDR3 DNA reads TGTGCCAGCTGCCCAGGCAGGGAAGGGACAAGCACTGAAGCTTTCTTT. Its protein product is CASCPGREGTSTEAFF. Full variable domain (rest looked up from reference TRBV19 and TRBJ1-1): DGGITQSPKYLFRKEGQNVTLSCEQNLNHDAMYWYRQDPGQGLRLIYYSQIVNDFQKGDIAEGYSVSREKKESFPLTVTSAQKNPTAFYLCASCPGREGTSTEAFFGQGTRLTVV.